This is a list of T cell receptor beta chains from one sample in a study of blood T cell repertoires in COVID-19. Profiled with immunoSEQ multiplex PCR; TCRdb holds only in-frame clones, not every one. The table lists approximately 300,000 clones, more than 70% of them singletons. The sample taken for sequencing was peripheral blood. The receptors derive from a woman aged 50 to 65 with acute or convalescent COVID-19. The conserved cysteine and the conserved F or W are not part of the CDR3 here. The order of the fields is V gene, D gene, clone size, CDR3 protein. A D gene is named only where the DNA matches it firmly. A clone size is listed for some rows: how often the clone was seen (once, few, many), or a class if it is expanded.

TRBV6-4 | TRBD1 | NA | ASSEGGTGNYGYT
TRBV3-1/TRBV3-2 | TRBD2 | NA | ASSPGYDSGSKNIQY
TRBV4-1 | TRBD2 | NA | ASSPLTGLAGGGYEQY
TRBV28 | NA | few | ASSLRLRGYEQY
TRBV27 | TRBD1 | NA | ASRGQGGQPQH
TRBV7-9 | TRBD2 | NA | ASSLGFGTTSTDTQY
TRBV28 | NA | NA | ASSQTGIYGYT
TRBV5-1 | NA | NA | ASSPQGANYGYT
TRBV27 | NA | NA | ASSATYGIQPQH
TRBV5-8 | NA | few | ASSLAAVSEQY
TRBV18 | NA | NA | ASSPAGGDTDTQY
TRBV29-1 | TRBD1 | NA | SAGTGSVGYT
TRBV2 | TRBD1 | NA | ASGGTGTPYEQY
TRBV27 | TRBD1 | once | ASRLIWRDSNEKLF
TRBV28 | TRBD2 | NA | ASSLAGGNEQF
TRBV27 | TRBD2 | NA | ASSLTAGGSSYNEQF
TRBV7-3 | TRBD2 | NA | ASSLIAGVGTDTQY
TRBV2 | NA | once | ASLRPRGFGSTQETQY
TRBV2 | NA | NA | ASRVEGFEQY
TRBV4-2 | NA | NA | ASSQPGRGRTEAF
TRBV27 | TRBD2 | NA | ASSPWEGGTSSNEQF
TRBV27 | NA | NA | ASSLLGAGGRGMSGNQPQH
TRBV7-2 | TRBD1 | NA | ASSLAPTGVEQY
TRBV7-2 | NA | NA | ASSRTTANTGELF
TRBV21-1 | NA | NA | ASSNHERVSSGNTIY
TRBV5-4 | NA | NA | ASSPKQGEEQY
TRBV28 | TRBD1 | NA | ASSSLLFRDRITDTQY
TRBV6-6 | TRBD1 | NA | ASSWTGYYT
TRBV27 | NA | NA | ASSLFAGALGQPQH
TRBV5-4 | TRBD2 | few | ASSFRTSRAVSDTQY
TRBV5-1 | TRBD1 | once | ASSTRQGATGELF
TRBV19 | TRBD1 | once | ASSRQGKGDTQY
TRBV3-1/TRBV3-2 | NA | few | ASSPLAAGKWTEAF
TRBV28 | NA | NA | ASTKSPRETQY
TRBV5-1 | TRBD1 | NA | ASSLPGQDYEQY
TRBV6-6 | NA | few | ASRFPTGFEAF
TRBV7-9 | NA | NA | ASSLRERSGNTIY
TRBV2 | NA | NA | ASTYYSNQPQH
TRBV9 | NA | NA | ASSVHGLSYEQY
TRBV2 | TRBD1 | NA | ASSDRGLSSSGANVLT
TRBV29-1 | TRBD1 | NA | SVERTGTGSYEQY
TRBV27 | NA | NA | ASSPTLFGSPLH
TRBV6-5 | NA | NA | ASSYGHSMNTEAF
TRBV10-1 | NA | NA | ASTFRVATNEKLF
TRBV5-1 | NA | NA | ASSDSSIPYEQY
TRBV27 | NA | NA | ASSDNYEQY
TRBV28 | NA | NA | ASSFAAGNTIY